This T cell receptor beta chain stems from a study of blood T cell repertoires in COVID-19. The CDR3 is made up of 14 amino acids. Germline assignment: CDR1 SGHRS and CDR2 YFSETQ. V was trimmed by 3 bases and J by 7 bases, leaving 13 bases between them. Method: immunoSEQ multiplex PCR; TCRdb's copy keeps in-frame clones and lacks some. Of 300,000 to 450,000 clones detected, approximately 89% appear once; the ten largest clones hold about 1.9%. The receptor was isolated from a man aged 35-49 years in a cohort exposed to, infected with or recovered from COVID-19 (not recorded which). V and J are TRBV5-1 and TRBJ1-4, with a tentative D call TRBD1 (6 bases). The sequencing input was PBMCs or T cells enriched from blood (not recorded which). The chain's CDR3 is CASSSTGQGEKLFF. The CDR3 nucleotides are TGCGCCAGCAGCTCGACAGGCCAGGGTGAAAAACTGTTTTTT.